This T cell receptor (beta chain) came from a study of shared clonotypes between healthy human individuals (dated by TCRdb to between 2020 and 2021). About the study as a whole: The cohort included a few men and a couple of women between 18 and 49 years of age. Leukapheresis yielded between about 0.9 and 9 billion PBMCs per donor. Libraries were prepared and TCR repertoires were sequenced by different laboratories using diverse techniques, in order to increase sequencing depth and limit assay-specific biases. To estimate repertoire size and how much clonotypes are shared between individuals, the study performed deep sequencing of blood TCR repertoires from 4 to 6 healthy adults. For each donor, three plates each were used for CD4 naive and CD4 memory, two plates were used for CD8 naive, and one plate was used for CD8 memory. What the research found in general, with its limitations: Sampling was restricted to blood, and TCR repertoires in tissue are likely to differ from TCR repertoires in blood. Because the study included a small number of donors, the genetic and exposure-history diversity represented was limited. About 4.5% of naive CD4, roughly 3.6% of naive CD8, roughly 2.4% of memory CD4, and 0.4% of memory CD8 clonotypes were shared across several donors. Pairwise subsampling led to the expectation that sequencing depth would affect the degree of clonotype sharing among donors. Larger estimated clonotype richness was generally found for naive subsets than for memory subsets. Rarefaction of sorted-subset datasets indicated incomplete sequencing despite the large sequencing depth. Compared with non-shared clonotypes, the clonotypes found in all four sorted-subset donors had higher generation probabilities.

The germline V gene supplies CDR1 SGHTA and CDR2 FQGNSA. The CDR3, from cysteine to phenylalanine, totals 15 residues. The entry retains the CDR3 DNA only, 45 bases that are in frame from base 1. Here V drops 0 bases and J drops 6 bases, and the junction holds 6 bases not matched to any gene. The donors were healthy, HIV-negative adults who had no recently reported acute infections or vaccinations. Every donor was a Caucasian adult residing in Nashville, Tennessee, USA. CD4+ T cells were enriched through magnetic negative selection, after which naive cells were positively selected on CD45RA and the remaining negative fraction served as the memory subset. After blood collection by leukapheresis, PBMCs were isolated using Ficoll-Histopaque density gradient centrifugation and then cryopreserved in the vapor phase of liquid nitrogen. Analytical flow cytometry was used to check the purity and quantity of each magnetically sorted T cell population. Genomic DNA was isolated from each sorted fraction and quantified by UV absorbance on a Nanodrop 2000c.

As concerns this clone: Its antigen is currently not known. The input lacks base qualities; no much larger clone sits a single base away.

TCR CDR3 regions were amplified from genomic DNA by multiplex PCR using the deep immunoSEQ assay. Extracted genomic DNA from each cell subset was distributed evenly across all wells of several immunoSEQ 96-well plates, and each plate was treated as a replicate. Each replicate PCR for sorted subsets received roughly 0.2 ug genomic DNA, equal to roughly 30,000 T cell genomes. The purified libraries were quantified using a Qubit 3.0 fluorometer, sized with a Bioanalyzer 2100, and then quantified again using the KAPA Library Quantification kit. Every immunoSEQ 96-well plate was sequenced on a separate single-read 150-cycle Illumina NextSeq 550 flow cell. Under the source paper's analysis protocol: Because the immunoSEQ output held only junctional sequences and lacked quality scores, the filtering could not match the filtering applied to full-length reads. To assign V/J genes and CDR3, sequences were annotated against IMGT germline references using PyIR, a Python wrapper for IgBLAST v1.9. Any read was removed if the V/J assignment was weak (E-value above 1e-6), the CDR3 was missing, or the read contained stop codons, out-of-frame junctions, or ambiguous translated residues. A V3J clonotype was defined by an identical inferred V gene, J gene, and CDR3 amino acid sequence. The percentage overlap between two repertoires was calculated by dividing the number of shared unique clonotypes by the size of the smaller repertoire. RTK rarefaction, the Chao1 estimator, and Recon v2.1 estimates of unobserved clonotypes were used to assess repertoire richness. OLGA was used to compute generation probabilities for all TCRbeta clonotypes that the gDNA method yielded from a handful of donors. Drawn from immuneACCESS, this table holds only the in-frame rearrangements with V and J called that TCRdb kept. Clones are partly lost; checked studies trace under half to an unresolved V gene and leave the rest unexplained. V and J calls and clone size are as listed in that table; D and trimming were resolved from the DNA. The sample table shows 1,500,000 or so clones, and about 98.5% are seen once. Jointly, the top ten make up roughly 0.36% of the sample.

The sample comprised naive CD4+ T cells sorted from blood. The sample's cell subset or site label, in plain terms: CD45RA+ positively selected. The rearranged chain carries TRBV7-2 and TRBJ2-3, with TRBD1 matching 7 junction bases. This TCR derives from a man in his thirties or forties in good health. The DNA sequence is given as TGTGCCAGCAGCTTAGCAGGGGGCGCAAGGGATACGCAGTATTTT. This codes for CASSLAGGARDTQYF.